These 2 T cell receptor beta chains share one sample of origin, sequenced in a study of blood T cell repertoires in COVID-19. Profiling relied on immunoSEQ multiplex PCR, and the TCRdb table lists in-frame clones only, not all of them. The sample yields hundreds of thousands of clones, about 85% seen once. The sequencing sample was made of PBMCs or T cells enriched from blood (not recorded which). These receptors originate from a woman aged 45-65 years who had recovered from COVID-19.

The chain employs TRBV28 and TRBJ1-3, with D possibly TRBD1 on 5 matching bases. Trimming took off 6 bases at V and 8 bases at J, with 20 bases between the two ends. There are 15 residues in the CDR3. Germline values: CDR1 MDHEN, CDR2 SYDVKM. The CDR3 loop is CASSPPGAGEDTIYF. CDR3 sequence (DNA): TGTGCCAGCAGCCCCCCCGGGGCGGGGGAAGACACCATATATTTT.

The table lists this clone with a count of one. The chain couples TRBV15 to TRBJ2-7; tentative D call: TRBD2 (5 bases). This CDR3 contains 13 residues. CDR1 and CDR2 (germline): LNHNV, YYDKDF (reference sequence). The V gene lost 4 bases and the J gene lost 9 bases, with 16 bases spanning the gap. Written as DNA, the CDR3 is TGTGCCACCAGCATCGACTCGCGGGTGAGGCAGTACTTC. Its protein product is CATSIDSRVRQYF. The variable domain in full, completed from reference TRBV15 and TRBJ2-7, reads DAMVIQNPRYQVTQFGKPVTLSCSQTLNHNVMYWYQQKSSQAPKLLFHYYDKDFNNEADTPDNFQSRRPNTSFCFLDIRSPGLGDTAMYLCATSIDSRVRQYFGPGTRLTVT.